These 13 T cell receptor beta chains were all obtained from the same sample, sequenced in a study of blood T cell repertoires in COVID-19. The table came from immunoSEQ multiplex PCR; TCRdb's copy has only in-frame clones and leaves some out. The profile covers 200,000 to 250,000 clones, with roughly 82% appearing a single time and approximately 12% taken by the ten largest. Sequencing was carried out using peripheral blood. These receptors originate from a woman between 35 and 50 years old with acute or convalescent COVID-19.

The genes are TRBV27 and TRBJ2-2, with D perhaps TRBD2 (5 bases). V dropped 8 bases and J dropped 5 bases, with 12 bases sitting between them. The germline V gene encodes CDR1 MNHEY and CDR2 SMNVEV (reference sequence). The CDR3 length is 13 residues. CDR3 in amino acids: CASGLGGTGELFF. DNA for the CDR3: TGTGCCAGCGGCCTTGGCGGGACCGGGGAGCTGTTTTTT.

This chain joins TRBV4-3 and TRBJ2-7; D might be TRBD1 (6 bases). Trimming removed 1 base at V and 2 bases at J, with 6 bases between. CDR3 length equals 13 residues. The V gene's germline CDR1 is LGHNA and CDR2 YSLEER. The chain's CDR3 is CASSQGDTYEQYF. For the CDR3, the DNA is TGCGCCAGCAGCCAAGGGGACACCTACGAGCAGTACTTC.

This clone was recorded at least ten times. The chain employs TRBV11-2 and TRBJ2-7; unclear D gene. Germline V gene lookup returns CDR1 SGHAT and CDR2 FQNNGV. V lost 6 bases and J 1 base, leaving 19 bases between the germline ends. This CDR3 has 16 amino acids. Here the CDR3 reads CASRGSGLTLSYEQYF. The CDR3 coding sequence is TGTGCCAGCAGGGGTTCAGGCTTAACTCTTTCCTACGAGCAGTACTTC.

The chain links TRBV6-4 to TRBJ2-7; perhaps TRBD1 as D (6 bases). This CDR3 has 13 amino acids. Germline CDR1 MRHNA, CDR2 SNTAGT. Trimming took off 8 bases at V and 0 bases at J, with 11 bases between the two ends. CDR3 region: CASLRTVSYEQYF. The CDR3 DNA sequence: TGTGCCAGCCTGAGGACAGTCTCCTACGAGCAGTACTTC.

V gene TRBV2 combines with J gene TRBJ2-7, with 7 nucleotides matching TRBD2. The CDR3 covers 13 residues. J gave up 8 bases and V 4 bases, and 8 bases lay outside the gene matches. Germline-derived CDR1 and CDR2 are SNHLY and FYNNEI. This CDR3 reads CASSVSAGLQQYF. CDR3 sequence (DNA): TGTGCCAGCAGTGTAAGTGCGGGACTACAGCAGTACTTC.

This chain connects TRBV29-1 to TRBJ1-4; the match to TRBD1 covers 10 bases. Germline V gene lookup returns CDR1 SQVTM and CDR2 ANQGSEA. CDR3 length: 13 amino acids. J lost 7 bases, V lost 4 bases, and 3 bases had no gene match. DNA of the CDR3: TGCAGCGTTGCCGGACAGGGGGGTGAAAAACTGTTTTTT. This codes for CSVAGQGGEKLFF.

The rearrangement links TRBV29-1 to TRBJ2-6, with 11 bases lining up with TRBD1. With 2 bases clipped from V and 2 bases from J, the junction kept 8 bases outside the gene matches. The length of the CDR3 is 18 residues. From germline, CDR1 is SQVTM and CDR2 ANQGSEA. CDR3 nucleotides: TGCAGCGTTGAAAGCTGGACAGGGGGCGCGACTGGGGCCAACGTCCTGACTTTC. Protein product: CSVESWTGGATGANVLTF.

Ten or more counts support this clone. This rearrangement joins TRBV30 to TRBJ2-7, with 8 positions matching TRBD1. Germline V CDR1 and CDR2: GTSNPN, SVGIG (reference sequence). Trimming took 6 bases from V and 7 from J; bases not matched to a gene: 5. The CDR3 is 11 residues long. CDR3 bases: TGTGCCTGCAAACAGGGGGGTGAGCAGTACTTC. Translated: CACKQGGEQYF.

The CDR3 reads CASGPGQAYQPQHF. For the CDR3, the DNA is TGTGCTAGTGGTCCGGGACAGGCTTATCAGCCCCAGCATTTT. The chain combines TRBV12-5 with TRBJ1-5; 8 nucleotides line up with TRBD1. The junction had 5 bases not matched to a gene; V was cut back by 5 bases and J by 5 bases. The germline V gene encodes CDR1 LGHNT and CDR2 FRNRAP. There are 14 residues in the CDR3.

The gene calls are TRBV7-8 and TRBJ2-1; 7 bases fit TRBD1. V was clipped by 6 bases and J by 2 bases; unmatched bases: 7. The CDR3 sequence is 15 residues long. In germline, CDR1 is SGHVS, CDR2 FQNEAQ. CDR3 DNA: TGTGCCAGCAGAAGTAGACAGGGAACCTACAATGAGCAGTTCTTC. It encodes CASRSRQGTYNEQFF. Variable domain in full (rest from reference TRBV7-8 and TRBJ2-1): GAGVSQSPRYKVAKRGQDVALRCDPISGHVSLFWYQQALGQGPEFLTYFQNEAQLDKSGLPSDRFFAERPEGSVSTLKIQRTQQEDSAVYLCASRSRQGTYNEQFFGPGTRLTVL.

The chain couples TRBV30 to TRBJ1-4; 11 bases line up with TRBD1. CDR1 and CDR2 from the germline V gene are GTSNPN and SVGIG (reference sequence). The CDR3 has 14 amino acids. The ends lost 2 bases at V and 8 bases at J; junction bases unmatched: 4. The CDR3 here is CAWSKDRGHEKLFF. CDR3 DNA: TGTGCCTGGAGTAAGGACAGGGGGCACGAAAAACTGTTTTTT.

The genes are TRBV11-3 and TRBJ2-3; TRBD1 agrees at 7 bases. CDR1 is SGHNT, CDR2 YENEEA, per germline. This CDR3 spans 15 amino acids. V shed 4 bases and J 2 bases; nucleotides not matched to a gene: 6. CDR3 in DNA: TGTGCCAGCAGCTCAAGACAGGGCGACACAGATACGCAGTATTTT. Translating it yields CASSSRQGDTDTQYF.

In its sample, this clone was seen a few times. The chain links TRBV19 to TRBJ1-4; 10 bases match TRBD1. Germline trimming cut 5 bases from V and 3 bases from J; bases unmatched to any gene: 9. The CDR3 contains 17 residues. The germline V gene has CDR1 LNHDA and CDR2 SQIVND (reference sequence). This CDR3 reads CASSPQTGGRANEKLFF. CDR3 sequence (DNA): TGTGCCAGTAGTCCACAGACAGGGGGCAGGGCTAATGAAAAACTGTTTTTT. Using reference TRBV19 and TRBJ1-4 for the parts outside the CDR3, the full variable domain is DGGITQSPKYLFRKEGQNVTLSCEQNLNHDAMYWYRQDPGQGLRLIYYSQIVNDFQKGDIAEGYSVSREKKESFPLTVTSAQKNPTAFYLCASSPQTGGRANEKLFFGSGTQLSVL.